Listed below are T cell receptor beta chains from one sample, sequenced in a study of T cell responses to AZD1222 COVID-19 vaccine. The method was immunoSEQ multiplex PCR; TCRdb's version includes in-frame clones alone and lacks a portion of them. Of roughly 54,000 clones detected, about 90% appear once; the ten largest clones hold about 15%. The material was peripheral blood, obtained 28 days after the second AZD1222 dose. Source of these receptors: an adult who received the AZD1222 COVID-19 vaccine. Each CDR3 is given without its conserved first and last residue. Fields, in order: CDR3 length, J gene, V gene, CDR3 protein.

11 | TRBJ1-5 | TRBV7-9 | ASSRNPNQPQH
16 | TRBJ2-3 | TRBV23-1 | ASSQSAVLAVTTDTQY
12 | TRBJ2-7 | TRBV2 | ASSGWDSKYEQY
15 | TRBJ2-1 | TRBV5-1 | ASRKSPGAPIDNEQF
11 | TRBJ1-5 | TRBV7-2 | ASSLGQGEPQH
13 | TRBJ1-1 | TRBV4-2 | ASSQGTGWDTEAF
14 | TRBJ2-1 | TRBV19 | ASSEPGGRGYNEQF
14 | TRBJ2-1 | TRBV6-5 | ASSYSASPGTIEQF
12 | TRBJ2-7 | TRBV27 | ASRPWTGANEQY
12 | TRBJ2-7 | TRBV28 | ASSRSGASYEQY
13 | TRBJ1-2 | TRBV4-1 | ASSQESGQNYGYT
11 | TRBJ1-6 | TRBV4-2 | ASSQEHNSPLH
12 | TRBJ2-3 | TRBV13 | ASSLFREADTQY
12 | TRBJ2-7 | TRBV6-5 | ASSYGLAGDEQY
9 | TRBJ2-1 | TRBV4-1 | ASSLSNEQF
14 | TRBJ2-1 | TRBV7-6 | ASSALTSGNYNEQF
12 | TRBJ1-1 | TRBV18 | ASSDGGVNTEAF
14 | TRBJ1-3 | TRBV3-1/TRBV3-2 | ASSQDNRGEGNTIY
12 | TRBJ1-1 | TRBV18 | ASSPPLQDTEAF
12 | TRBJ2-1 | TRBV29-1 | SVSDGSSYNEQF
12 | TRBJ2-1 | TRBV10-1 | ASSPAGWDNEQF
16 | TRBJ2-1 | TRBV4-1 | ASSQEITSFSSYNEQF
15 | TRBJ2-1 | TRBV11-3 | ASSRSGRSSSYNEQF
9 | TRBJ1-2 | TRBV30 | AWEENYGYT
13 | TRBJ1-2 | TRBV19 | ASSLLGQGVLGYT
15 | TRBJ2-1 | TRBV6-1 | ASSEGLAGPSYNEQF
10 | TRBJ1-5 | TRBV2 | ASSEDNQPQH
13 | TRBJ2-3 | TRBV19 | ASSTSGRATDTQY
14 | TRBJ2-1 | TRBV28 | ASSKAGTSGINEQF
9 | TRBJ2-5 | TRBV6-5 | ASTERWTQY
13 | TRBJ1-5 | TRBV27 | ASSRIQGVGQPQH
13 | TRBJ2-2 | TRBV7-7 | ASSSTGGPTGELF
11 | TRBJ1-1 | TRBV7-3 | ASSLTRTGEAF
14 | TRBJ2-3 | TRBV7-2 | ASSLASWTLTDTQY
11 | TRBJ2-3 | TRBV6-4 | ASSEARSGTQY
12 | TRBJ2-7 | TRBV9 | ASSATSGRSEQY
14 | TRBJ1-5 | TRBV6-6 | ASSSVDRGRNQPQH
10 | TRBJ1-1 | TRBV6-5 | ASTTGGTEAF
11 | TRBJ1-2 | TRBV7-9 | ASSLVGALSYT
16 | TRBJ2-5 | TRBV30 | AWSVGHLAGGTEETQY
17 | TRBJ2-6 | TRBV7-9 | ASSGDWGDSSSGANVLT
10 | TRBJ2-5 | TRBV2 | ASGPYQETQY
15 | TRBJ2-1 | TRBV7-9 | ASSLAKPIGPDNEQF
11 | TRBJ1-1 | TRBV29-1 | SVRTGTASEAF
13 | TRBJ1-5 | TRBV2 | ASSRTYTGNQPQH
13 | TRBJ2-7 | TRBV10-2 | ASRMGASGAYEQY
12 | TRBJ1-1 | TRBV5-5 | ASSVRATNTEAF
11 | TRBJ1-5 | TRBV19 | ASSQGANQPQH
11 | TRBJ1-1 | TRBV29-1 | SAQQGPNTEAF
12 | TRBJ1-1 | TRBV30 | AWSVAARGTEAF
11 | TRBJ2-1 | TRBV12-3/TRBV12-4 | ASSRTSNNEQF
10 | TRBJ2-5 | TRBV11-3 | ASSLVVETQY
9 | TRBJ2-1 | TRBV7-9 | ASSPPGEQF
11 | TRBJ2-7 | TRBV11-3 | ASSLGLGYEQY
14 | TRBJ1-5 | TRBV24-1 | ATSDSKGTGNQPQH
12 | TRBJ2-2 | TRBV11-2 | ASSLVPSDGELF
14 | TRBJ1-3 | TRBV5-1 | ASSGTRQGIGNTIY
13 | TRBJ2-5 | TRBV11-3 | ASSLVFGATETQY